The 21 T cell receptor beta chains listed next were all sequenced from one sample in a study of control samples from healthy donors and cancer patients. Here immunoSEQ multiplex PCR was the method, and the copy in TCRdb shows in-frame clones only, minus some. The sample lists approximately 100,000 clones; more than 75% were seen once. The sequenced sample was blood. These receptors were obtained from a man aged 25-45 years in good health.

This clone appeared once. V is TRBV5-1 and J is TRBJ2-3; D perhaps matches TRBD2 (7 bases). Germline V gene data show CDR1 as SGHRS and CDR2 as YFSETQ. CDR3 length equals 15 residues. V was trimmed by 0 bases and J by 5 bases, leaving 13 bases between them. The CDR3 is CASSLVGGPGDTQYF. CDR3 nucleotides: TGCGCCAGCAGCTTGGTGGGGGGGCCGGGAGATACGCAGTATTTT. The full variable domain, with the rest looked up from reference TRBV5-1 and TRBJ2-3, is KAGVTQTPRYLIKTRGQQVTLSCSPISGHRSVSWYQQTPGQGLQFLFEYFSETQRNKGNFPGRFSGRQFSNSRSEMNVSTLELGDSALYLCASSLVGGPGDTQYFGPGTRLTVL.

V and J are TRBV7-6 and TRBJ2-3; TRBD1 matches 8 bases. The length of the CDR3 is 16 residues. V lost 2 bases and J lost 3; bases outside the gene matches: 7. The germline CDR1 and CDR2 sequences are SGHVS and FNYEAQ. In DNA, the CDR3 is TGTGCCAGCAGCTTACGTTCGGACAGGGAAACAGATACGCAGTATTTT. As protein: CASSLRSDRETDTQYF.

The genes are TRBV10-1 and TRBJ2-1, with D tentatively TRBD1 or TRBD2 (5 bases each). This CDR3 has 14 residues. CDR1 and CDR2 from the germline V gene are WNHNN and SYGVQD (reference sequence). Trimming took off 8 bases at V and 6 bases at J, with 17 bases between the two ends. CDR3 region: CASSGAGFPNEQFF. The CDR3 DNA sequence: TGCGCCAGCTCCGGGGCAGGGTTCCCCAATGAGCAGTTCTTC.

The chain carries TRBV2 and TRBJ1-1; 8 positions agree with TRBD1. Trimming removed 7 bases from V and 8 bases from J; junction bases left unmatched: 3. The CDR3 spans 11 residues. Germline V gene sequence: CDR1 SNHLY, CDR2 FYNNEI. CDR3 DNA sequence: TGTGCCAGCAACAGGGACAGGGAAGCTTTCTTT. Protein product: CASNRDREAFF. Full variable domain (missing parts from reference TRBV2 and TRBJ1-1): EPEVTQTPSHQVTQMGQEVILRCVPISNHLYFYWYRQILGQKVEFLVSFYNNEISEKSEIFDDQFSVERPDGSNFTLKIRSTKLEDSAMYFCASNRDREAFFGQGTRLTVV.

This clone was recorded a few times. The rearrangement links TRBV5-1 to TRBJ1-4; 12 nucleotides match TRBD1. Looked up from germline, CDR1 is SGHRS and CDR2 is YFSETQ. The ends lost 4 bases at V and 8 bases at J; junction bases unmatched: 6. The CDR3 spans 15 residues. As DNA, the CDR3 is TGCGCCAGCAGCCCCCGGGACAGGGGGCTAGAAAAACTGTTTTTT. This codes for CASSPRDRGLEKLFF.

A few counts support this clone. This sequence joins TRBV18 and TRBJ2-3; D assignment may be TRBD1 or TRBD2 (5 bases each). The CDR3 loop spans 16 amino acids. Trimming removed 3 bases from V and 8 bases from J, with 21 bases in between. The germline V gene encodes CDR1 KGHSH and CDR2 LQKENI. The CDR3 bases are TGTGCCAGCTCACCGAACGGGACCCCCCGAGAGAGTACGCAGTATTTT. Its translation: CASSPNGTPRESTQYF.

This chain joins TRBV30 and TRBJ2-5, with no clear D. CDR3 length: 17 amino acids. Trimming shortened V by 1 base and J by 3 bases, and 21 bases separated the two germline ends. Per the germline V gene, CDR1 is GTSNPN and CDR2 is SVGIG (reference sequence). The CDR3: CAWSALAQPQHKETQYF. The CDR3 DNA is TGTGCCTGGAGTGCCTTAGCCCAGCCCCAACACAAAGAGACCCAGTACTTC.

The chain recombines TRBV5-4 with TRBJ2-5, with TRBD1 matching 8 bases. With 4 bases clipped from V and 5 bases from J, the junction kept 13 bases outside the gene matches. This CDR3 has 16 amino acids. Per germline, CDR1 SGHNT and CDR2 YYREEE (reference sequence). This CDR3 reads CASSSVAGGARETQYF. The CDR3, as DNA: TGTGCCAGCAGCAGTGTTGCAGGGGGCGCTCGGGAGACCCAGTACTTC.

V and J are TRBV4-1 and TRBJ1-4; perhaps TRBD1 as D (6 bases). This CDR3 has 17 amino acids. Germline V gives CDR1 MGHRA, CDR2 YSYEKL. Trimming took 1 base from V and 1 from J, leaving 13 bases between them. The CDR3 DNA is TGCGCCAGCAGCCAAGGATCAGGGGTGGGAACTAATGAAAAACTGTTTTTT. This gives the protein CASSQGSGVGTNEKLFF.

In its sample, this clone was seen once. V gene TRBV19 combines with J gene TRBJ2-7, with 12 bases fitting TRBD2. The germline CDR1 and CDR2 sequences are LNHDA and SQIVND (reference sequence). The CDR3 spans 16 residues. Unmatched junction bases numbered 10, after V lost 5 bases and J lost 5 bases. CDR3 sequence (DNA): TGTGCCAGTAGTCCTCCTCTAGCGGGGGGGCCAGACGAGCAGTACTTC. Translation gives CASSPPLAGGPDEQYF. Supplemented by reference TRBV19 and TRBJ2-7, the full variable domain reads DGGITQSPKYLFRKEGQNVTLSCEQNLNHDAMYWYRQDPGQGLRLIYYSQIVNDFQKGDIAEGYSVSREKKESFPLTVTSAQKNPTAFYLCASSPPLAGGPDEQYFGPGTRLTVT.

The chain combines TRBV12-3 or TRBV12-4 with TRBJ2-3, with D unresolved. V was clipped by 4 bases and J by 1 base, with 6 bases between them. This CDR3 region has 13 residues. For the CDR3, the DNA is TGTGCCAGCAGTTCGGCCCGCACAGATACGCAGTATTTT. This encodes CASSSARTDTQYF.

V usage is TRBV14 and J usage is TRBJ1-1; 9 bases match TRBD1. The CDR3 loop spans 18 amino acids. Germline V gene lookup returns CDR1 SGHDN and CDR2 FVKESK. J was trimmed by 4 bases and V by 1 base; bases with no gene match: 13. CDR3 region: CASSQATGGEFWTTEAFF. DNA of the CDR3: TGTGCCAGCAGCCAAGCTACAGGGGGCGAGTTCTGGACCACTGAAGCTTTCTTT.

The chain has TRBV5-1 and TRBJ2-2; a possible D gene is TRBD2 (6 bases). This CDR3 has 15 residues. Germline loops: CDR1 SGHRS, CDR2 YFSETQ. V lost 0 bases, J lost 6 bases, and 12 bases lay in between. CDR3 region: CASSLAPGEAGELFF. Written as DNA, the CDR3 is TGCGCCAGCAGCTTGGCCCCGGGGGAGGCCGGGGAGCTGTTTTTT.

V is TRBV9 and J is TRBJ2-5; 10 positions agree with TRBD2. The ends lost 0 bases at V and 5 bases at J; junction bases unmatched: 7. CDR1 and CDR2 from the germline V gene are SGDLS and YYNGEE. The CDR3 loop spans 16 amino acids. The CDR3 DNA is TGTGCCAGCAGCGTAGAGAGCGGGGGGGCCGGGGAGACCCAGTACTTC. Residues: CASSVESGGAGETQYF.

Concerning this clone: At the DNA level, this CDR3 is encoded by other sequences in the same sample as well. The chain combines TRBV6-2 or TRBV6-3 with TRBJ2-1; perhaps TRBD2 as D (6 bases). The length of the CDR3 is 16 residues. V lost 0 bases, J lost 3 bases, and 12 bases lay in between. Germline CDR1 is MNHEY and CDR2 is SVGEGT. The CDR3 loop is CASSYSGRGRYNEQFF. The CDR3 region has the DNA TGTGCCAGCAGTTACTCGGGGCGGGGCCGCTACAATGAGCAGTTCTTC.

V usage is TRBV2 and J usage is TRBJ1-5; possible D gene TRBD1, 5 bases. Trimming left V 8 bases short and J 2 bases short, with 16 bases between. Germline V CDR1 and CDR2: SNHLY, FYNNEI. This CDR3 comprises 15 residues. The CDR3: CASHGTRTGNQPQHF. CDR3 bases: TGTGCCAGCCACGGGACCCGTACGGGCAATCAGCCCCAGCATTTT.

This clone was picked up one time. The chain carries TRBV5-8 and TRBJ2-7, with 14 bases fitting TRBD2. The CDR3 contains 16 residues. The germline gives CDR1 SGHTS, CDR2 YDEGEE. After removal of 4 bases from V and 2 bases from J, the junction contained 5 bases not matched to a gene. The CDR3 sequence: CASSLGLAGGPYEQYF. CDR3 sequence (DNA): TGTGCCAGCAGCCTCGGACTAGCGGGGGGCCCCTACGAGCAGTACTTC.

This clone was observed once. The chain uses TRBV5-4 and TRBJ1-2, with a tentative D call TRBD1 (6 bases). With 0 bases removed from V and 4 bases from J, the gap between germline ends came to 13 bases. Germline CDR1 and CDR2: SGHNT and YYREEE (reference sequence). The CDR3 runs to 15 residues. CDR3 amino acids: CASSLAPDSPYGYTF. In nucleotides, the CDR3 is TGTGCCAGCAGCTTGGCCCCGGACAGCCCCTATGGCTACACCTTC.

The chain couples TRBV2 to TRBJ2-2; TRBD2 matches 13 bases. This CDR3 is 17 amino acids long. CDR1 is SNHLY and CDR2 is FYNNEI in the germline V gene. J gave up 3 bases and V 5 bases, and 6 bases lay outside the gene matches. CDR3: CASSNRTSGGYTGELFF. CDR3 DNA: TGTGCCAGCAGTAACCGGACTAGCGGGGGATACACCGGGGAGCTGTTTTTT.

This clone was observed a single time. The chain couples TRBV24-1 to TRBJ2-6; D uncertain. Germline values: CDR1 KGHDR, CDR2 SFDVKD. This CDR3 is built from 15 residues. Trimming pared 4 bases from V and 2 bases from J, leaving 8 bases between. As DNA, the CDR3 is TGTGCCACCAGTGAATGGGTGGCTGGGGCCAACGTCCTGACTTTC. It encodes CATSEWVAGANVLTF.

CDR3: CASSRTTSGVQETQYF. As DNA, the CDR3 is TGCGCCAGCAGCCGGACAACTAGCGGCGTCCAAGAGACCCAGTACTTC. The rearrangement uses TRBV4-1 and TRBJ2-5, with 8 bases lining up with TRBD2. The CDR3 contains 16 residues. Germline V gives CDR1 MGHRA, CDR2 YSYEKL. V gave up 4 bases and J gave up 1 base; unmatched junction bases: 8.